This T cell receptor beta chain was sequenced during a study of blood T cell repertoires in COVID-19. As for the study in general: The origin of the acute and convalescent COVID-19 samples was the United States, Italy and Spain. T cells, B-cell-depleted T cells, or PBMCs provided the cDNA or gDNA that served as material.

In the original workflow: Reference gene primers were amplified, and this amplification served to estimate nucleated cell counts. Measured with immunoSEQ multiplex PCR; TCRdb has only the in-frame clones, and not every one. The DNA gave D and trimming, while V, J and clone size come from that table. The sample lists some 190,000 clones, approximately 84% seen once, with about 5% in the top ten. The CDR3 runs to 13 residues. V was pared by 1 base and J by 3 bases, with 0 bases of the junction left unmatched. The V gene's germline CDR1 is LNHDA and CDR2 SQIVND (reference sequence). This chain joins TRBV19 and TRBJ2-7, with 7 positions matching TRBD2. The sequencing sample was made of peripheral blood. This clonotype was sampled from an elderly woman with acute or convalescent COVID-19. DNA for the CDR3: TGTGCCAGTAGTATAGCGGGAGGCTACGAGCAGTACTTC. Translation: CASSIAGGYEQYF.